This T cell receptor beta chain came from a study of OX40 agonist ivuxolimab in advanced cancers. Study-wide context: Patients were infused with ivuxolimab every 2 weeks at 0.01 to 10 mg/kg. From roughly 20 to 79 years was the age range, with a mean of about 56 years, and over 70% were male. Enrollees could have had prior anti-PD-1, anti-PD-L1 or anti-CTLA-4 therapy, which over 35% had received.

Sequencing was performed with immunoSEQ multiplex PCR; in TCRdb, only in-frame clones are kept and a portion is missing. This sample yields around 12,000 clones, of which roughly four fifths are seen a single time; 44% belongs to the top ten. Findings and limits, study-wide: Relative to CD4+ cells, CD8+ T cells on average had more expanded clones.

As regards this clone: What it binds is unknown.

Looked up from germline, CDR1 is SGHAT and CDR2 is FQNNGV. V lost 5 bases and J lost 5, with 19 bases in between. This CDR3 spans 16 amino acids. The chain couples TRBV11-2 to TRBJ1-5, with D hard to call. The sequence was obtained from an adult with an advanced solid tumor such as melanoma, head and neck, liver or kidney cancer. The input for sequencing was CD4+ or CD8+ T cells sorted from blood, taken in a trial of the OX40 agonist ivuxolimab. CDR3 in DNA: TGTGCCAGCAGCCTCGGAGAGGAGGTGACTTATCAGCCCCAGCATTTT. It codes for CASSLGEEVTYQPQHF.